This T cell receptor beta chain was retrieved from a study of T cells in tuberculosis. As for the study in general: CD1B tetramers identified T cells specific for mycobacterial lipid GMM. General study points: The TCR-beta difference was not significant; alpha differences partly reflected length. GMM-specific TCRs were nearer to active tuberculosis alpha repertoires, suggesting expansion.

Using immunoSEQ multiplex PCR, the repertoire was profiled, and TCRdb retains in-frame clones only, with some absent. The table lists roughly 35,000 clones, about 94% of them singletons. Turning to this clone: Its antigen is still unknown.

The V segment lost 6 bases and the J segment 7 bases; nucleotides outside the gene matches: 15. Germline lookup yields CDR1 SGHAT and CDR2 FQNNGV. The CDR3 is 15 residues long. Input material: PBMCs. The receptor's source is a donor aged 10-29 years with latent tuberculosis or without tuberculosis infection. Some clones in this sample may be carry-over from other donors' samples. V is TRBV11-2 and J is TRBJ2-7; 7 positions match TRBD1. The CDR3 region is CASRTNRGKSSEQYF. CDR3 bases: TGTGCCAGCAGGACTAACAGGGGAAAATCCTCAGAGCAGTACTTC.